Listed below are T cell receptor beta chains from one sample, sequenced in a study of shared clonotypes between healthy human individuals. The table came from immunoSEQ multiplex PCR; TCRdb's copy has only in-frame clones and leaves some out. This table holds over a million clones, approximately 97% found once. The sample taken for sequencing was naive CD4+ T cells sorted from blood. These receptors all stem from a man aged 30 to 45 in good health. Each CDR3 is given with its conserved first and last residue. The order of the fields is V gene, J gene, clone size, D gene, CDR3 protein, CDR3 DNA. The D gene is left open where the match is weak. Clone size is not always given. Where it is, it says once, few, many or a class for expanded clones.

v_gene: TRBV9
j_gene: TRBJ2-5
abundance: once
d_gene: NA
CDR3aa: CASSVEPQETQYF
CDR3nt: TGTGCCAGCAGCGTAGAACCTCAAGAGACCCAGTACTTC

v_gene: TRBV10-1
j_gene: TRBJ2-3
abundance: NA
d_gene: TRBD1
CDR3aa: CASSEVGTGGLEDTQYF
CDR3nt: TGCGCCAGCAGTGAGGTTGGGACAGGGGGCTTGGAGGATACGCAGTATTTT

v_gene: TRBV2
j_gene: TRBJ1-1
abundance: NA
d_gene: TRBD1
CDR3aa: CASKDRSNTEAFF
CDR3nt: TGTGCCAGCAAGGACAGGTCGAACACTGAAGCTTTCTTT

v_gene: TRBV18
j_gene: TRBJ2-3
abundance: NA
d_gene: NA
CDR3aa: CASSVKGLMGQYF
CDR3nt: TGTGCCAGCTCAGTGAAAGGTCTCATGGGGCAGTATTTT

v_gene: TRBV7-9
j_gene: TRBJ1-1
abundance: NA
d_gene: NA
CDR3aa: CASSLGSVDNTEAFF
CDR3nt: TGTGCCAGCAGCTTAGGTTCTGTGGATAACACTGAAGCTTTCTTT

v_gene: TRBV5-4
j_gene: TRBJ2-2
abundance: NA
d_gene: NA
CDR3aa: CASSPAPTGELFF
CDR3nt: TGTGCCAGCAGCCCCGCCCCCACCGGGGAGCTGTTTTTT

v_gene: TRBV25-1
j_gene: TRBJ1-1
abundance: NA
d_gene: NA
CDR3aa: CASSVPGTNTEAFF
CDR3nt: TGTGCCAGCAGTGTTCCCGGAACTAACACTGAAGCTTTCTTT

v_gene: TRBV19
j_gene: TRBJ2-2
abundance: NA
d_gene: TRBD2
CDR3aa: CASSILAGGAGELFF
CDR3nt: TGTGCCAGTAGTATATTAGCGGGAGGTGCCGGGGAGCTGTTTTTT

v_gene: TRBV12-5
j_gene: TRBJ2-1
abundance: NA
d_gene: NA
CDR3aa: CASGGKYNEQFF
CDR3nt: TGTGCTAGTGGCGGGAAATACAATGAGCAGTTCTTC

v_gene: TRBV18
j_gene: TRBJ2-7
abundance: NA
d_gene: NA
CDR3aa: CASSQMEGYEQYF
CDR3nt: TGTGCCAGCTCGCAAATGGAGGGCTACGAGCAGTACTTC

v_gene: TRBV5-1
j_gene: TRBJ2-5
abundance: NA
d_gene: TRBD2
CDR3aa: CASRNSGSGLETQYF
CDR3nt: TGCGCCAGCAGAAATAGCGGGAGTGGGTTAGAGACCCAGTACTTC

v_gene: TRBV30
j_gene: TRBJ2-6
abundance: NA
d_gene: TRBD2
CDR3aa: CAWSVPLAAGGGANVLTF
CDR3nt: TGTGCCTGGAGTGTCCCATTGGCCGCGGGAGGTGGGGCCAACGTCCTGACTTTC

v_gene: TRBV18
j_gene: TRBJ1-5
abundance: few
d_gene: NA
CDR3aa: CASSPGSDQPQHF
CDR3nt: TGTGCCAGCTCGCCCGGATCCGATCAGCCCCAGCATTTT

v_gene: TRBV7-9
j_gene: TRBJ2-1
abundance: NA
d_gene: NA
CDR3aa: CASSSLAGNEQFF
CDR3nt: TGTGCCAGCAGCTCGCTAGCTGGCAATGAGCAGTTCTTC

v_gene: TRBV18
j_gene: TRBJ1-1
abundance: NA
d_gene: TRBD1
CDR3aa: CASSPLERQGEAFF
CDR3nt: TGTGCCAGCTCACCACTCGAGCGACAGGGTGAAGCTTTCTTT

v_gene: TRBV5-1
j_gene: TRBJ1-5
abundance: few
d_gene: NA
CDR3aa: CASSISDQGQPQHF
CDR3nt: TGCGCCAGCAGCATTTCAGATCAGGGTCAGCCCCAGCATTTT

v_gene: TRBV10-3
j_gene: TRBJ2-5
abundance: once
d_gene: NA
CDR3aa: CAISVDSQETQYF
CDR3nt: TGTGCCATCAGTGTGGATTCTCAAGAGACCCAGTACTTC

v_gene: TRBV12-5
j_gene: TRBJ2-2
abundance: NA
d_gene: NA
CDR3aa: CASGLVGRGHTNTGELFF
CDR3nt: TGTGCTAGTGGTTTGGTAGGCAGGGGACATACTAACACCGGGGAGCTGTTTTTT

v_gene: TRBV15
j_gene: TRBJ2-7
abundance: few
d_gene: TRBD2
CDR3aa: CATSWGTREGEQYF
CDR3nt: TGTGCCACCAGCTGGGGGACTAGAGAGGGTGAGCAGTACTTC

v_gene: TRBV7-9
j_gene: TRBJ2-5
abundance: NA
d_gene: NA
CDR3aa: CASSLVGEETQYF
CDR3nt: TGTGCCAGCAGCTTAGTAGGGGAAGAGACCCAGTACTTC

v_gene: TRBV28
j_gene: TRBJ2-1
abundance: NA
d_gene: TRBD2
CDR3aa: CASRLTSGRVGEQFF
CDR3nt: TGTGCCAGCAGGCTGACTAGCGGGAGGGTTGGGGAGCAGTTCTTC

v_gene: TRBV6-6
j_gene: TRBJ1-2
abundance: NA
d_gene: NA
CDR3aa: CASSYQGAANYGYTF
CDR3nt: TGTGCCAGCAGTTACCAAGGGGCAGCTAACTATGGCTACACCTTC

v_gene: TRBV2
j_gene: TRBJ1-3
abundance: NA
d_gene: NA
CDR3aa: CASSSRSGNTIYF
CDR3nt: TGTGCCAGCTCTTCCCGCTCTGGAAACACCATATATTTT

v_gene: TRBV5-1
j_gene: TRBJ2-1
abundance: NA
d_gene: TRBD2
CDR3aa: CASSLASGMYHEQFF
CDR3nt: TGCGCCAGCAGCTTGGCTAGCGGGATGTACCATGAGCAGTTCTTC

v_gene: TRBV29-1
j_gene: TRBJ1-2
abundance: NA
d_gene: TRBD1
CDR3aa: CSVYGQGANYGYTF
CDR3nt: TGCAGCGTTTATGGACAGGGCGCCAACTATGGCTACACCTTC

v_gene: TRBV19
j_gene: TRBJ1-5
abundance: NA
d_gene: NA
CDR3aa: CASRTGNQPQHF
CDR3nt: TGTGCCAGTAGAACAGGGAATCAGCCCCAGCATTTT

v_gene: TRBV2
j_gene: TRBJ2-7
abundance: NA
d_gene: NA
CDR3aa: CASSFLRTDYEQYF
CDR3nt: TGTGCCAGCAGTTTTCTCCGGACTGACTACGAGCAGTACTTC

v_gene: TRBV2
j_gene: TRBJ2-7
abundance: NA
d_gene: NA
CDR3aa: CASSLDSEQYF
CDR3nt: TGTGCCAGCAGCTTGGATTCCGAGCAGTACTTC

v_gene: TRBV18
j_gene: TRBJ1-4
abundance: NA
d_gene: NA
CDR3aa: CASSPGIATNEKLFF
CDR3nt: TGTGCCAGCTCACCAGGGATTGCAACTAATGAAAAACTGTTTTTT

v_gene: TRBV11-2
j_gene: TRBJ2-7
abundance: NA
d_gene: NA
CDR3aa: CASSPSPRTHEQYF
CDR3nt: TGTGCCAGCAGCCCCTCCCCCCGGACCCACGAGCAGTACTTC

v_gene: TRBV29-1
j_gene: TRBJ2-3
abundance: NA
d_gene: NA
CDR3aa: CSVRTGFTDTQYF
CDR3nt: TGCAGCGTTCGAACAGGGTTTACAGATACGCAGTATTTT

v_gene: TRBV19
j_gene: TRBJ2-7
abundance: NA
d_gene: NA
CDR3aa: CASSAGTTTYEQYF
CDR3nt: TGTGCCAGTAGTGCCGGGACAACCACCTACGAGCAGTACTTC

v_gene: TRBV19
j_gene: TRBJ2-2
abundance: NA
d_gene: TRBD1
CDR3aa: CASGRQGYTGELFF
CDR3nt: TGTGCCAGTGGGAGACAGGGTTACACCGGGGAGCTGTTTTTT

v_gene: TRBV19
j_gene: TRBJ1-5
abundance: NA
d_gene: NA
CDR3aa: CASSTTGGVSNQPQHF
CDR3nt: TGTGCCAGTAGCACCACAGGAGGGGTTAGCAATCAGCCCCAGCATTTT

v_gene: TRBV5-1
j_gene: TRBJ2-5
abundance: NA
d_gene: TRBD1
CDR3aa: CASSLGDRPQETQYF
CDR3nt: TGCGCCAGCAGCTTGGGGGACAGACCACAAGAGACCCAGTACTTC

v_gene: TRBV29-1
j_gene: TRBJ1-1
abundance: NA
d_gene: NA
CDR3aa: CSVELRLNTEAFF
CDR3nt: TGCAGCGTTGAACTAAGGCTGAACACTGAAGCTTTCTTT

v_gene: TRBV18
j_gene: TRBJ2-6
abundance: NA
d_gene: NA
CDR3aa: CASSHIAGANVLTF
CDR3nt: TGTGCCAGCTCACACATAGCTGGGGCCAACGTCCTGACTTTC

v_gene: TRBV6-6
j_gene: TRBJ1-1
abundance: NA
d_gene: TRBD1
CDR3aa: CASSYQGAETEAFF
CDR3nt: TGTGCCAGCAGTTATCAGGGGGCCGAGACTGAAGCTTTCTTT

v_gene: TRBV5-1
j_gene: TRBJ2-2
abundance: NA
d_gene: TRBD1
CDR3aa: CASSSGTGGIGELFF
CDR3nt: TGCGCCAGCAGTTCCGGGACAGGGGGTATCGGGGAGCTGTTTTTT

v_gene: TRBV4-2
j_gene: TRBJ1-1
abundance: NA
d_gene: TRBD1
CDR3aa: CASSPDRAQNTEAFF
CDR3nt: TGTGCCAGCAGCCCAGACAGGGCCCAAAACACTGAAGCTTTCTTT

v_gene: TRBV5-4
j_gene: TRBJ2-1
abundance: once
d_gene: TRBD2
CDR3aa: CASSLGTSGGYNEQFF
CDR3nt: TGTGCCAGCAGCCTCGGGACTAGCGGGGGATACAATGAGCAGTTCTTC

v_gene: TRBV11-2
j_gene: TRBJ1-5
abundance: NA
d_gene: NA
CDR3aa: CASSLWGENQPQHF
CDR3nt: TGTGCCAGCAGCTTATGGGGCGAGAATCAGCCCCAGCATTTT

v_gene: TRBV5-1
j_gene: TRBJ2-3
abundance: few
d_gene: NA
CDR3aa: CASSLEGLVSTDTQYF
CDR3nt: TGCGCCAGCAGCTTGGAAGGGCTTGTCAGCACAGATACGCAGTATTTT

v_gene: TRBV6-4
j_gene: TRBJ1-4
abundance: NA
d_gene: TRBD1
CDR3aa: CAKLRDSGATNEKLFF
CDR3nt: TGTGCCAAACTCCGGGACAGTGGTGCAACTAATGAAAAACTGTTTTTT

v_gene: TRBV11-2
j_gene: TRBJ2-7
abundance: NA
d_gene: NA
CDR3aa: CASSAQRGSYEQYF
CDR3nt: TGTGCCAGCAGCGCGCAGCGAGGCTCCTACGAGCAGTACTTC

v_gene: TRBV27
j_gene: TRBJ2-3
abundance: NA
d_gene: NA
CDR3aa: CASSPRRSADTQYF
CDR3nt: TGTGCCAGCAGTCCCAGACGGTCCGCAGATACGCAGTATTTT

v_gene: TRBV7-7
j_gene: TRBJ2-5
abundance: NA
d_gene: NA
CDR3aa: CASSLDYSQETQYF
CDR3nt: TGTGCCAGCAGCTTAGATTATAGCCAAGAGACCCAGTACTTC

v_gene: TRBV30
j_gene: TRBJ1-2
abundance: NA
d_gene: TRBD1
CDR3aa: CAWSRDRAHYGYTF
CDR3nt: TGTGCCTGGAGTCGGGACAGGGCCCACTATGGCTACACCTTC